This T cell receptor (beta chain) was retrieved from a study of cytomegalovirus exposure and HLA in healthy donors (dated by TCRdb to about 2017). Looking at the study overall: In an earlier analysis of 587 of the donors, roughly 300 Gb of sequence data and 100 million or so unique TCR beta sequences from 150 million to 200 million T cells were reported. About 300 gigabases of sequencing data and roughly 81 million unique TCR sequences made up an early release that covered some 640 HLA-typed donors. Of the roughly 410 genotyped donors, more than 75% were placed in the genetic ancestry cluster associated with self-reported Caucasian donors. The aim of the study was to test whether cataloging public T cell receptors could identify signatures of past pathogen exposure. The study used immunosequencing to profile the T cell repertoires of 666 subjects and linked those repertoires to cytomegalovirus serostatus. In addition to the first cohort of 500 to 850 subjects, a separate validation cohort of approximately 120 different subjects was used. To predict cytomegalovirus infection status, the study combined high-throughput TCR immunosequencing, statistical association of individual TCRs with disease status, and machine learning. To study patterns of TCR occurrence, a later analysis re-analyzed previously published TCR beta repertoires from more than 550 donors and added high-resolution HLA genotyping. In the later analysis, no new phenotypic data were used to find candidate immune exposures; instead, reliance was placed on TCR beta sequences and their occurrence across donors. An earlier analysis of around 640 of the donors used high-throughput TCR beta sequencing to judge whether each TCR beta V gene segment behaved as functional or pseudogenic. Alongside the repertoire data, information on donor age, sex, ethnicity and CMV serostatus was compiled. Genome-wide SNP genotypes for about 65% of the 666 donors were used in a later genetic analysis, which treated that subset as a discovery cohort. Every discovery cohort repertoire had been produced on one sequencing platform. Both class I and class II loci were covered by HLA typing, at four-digit resolution. Typing coverage differed by locus: A, B, C, DRB1 and DQB1 were typed in roughly 620-640 donors, DQA1 in about 510, DPA1 in 600 to 610, and DPB1 in 472. Because of strong linkage in the cohort, roughly 5 DR-DQ haplotypes were treated as single units for association and clustering. Among 398 genotyped donors of the cohort, an average of about 240,000 unique TCR beta nucleotide sequences were sequenced per donor, roughly a sixth of them non-productive.

The CDR3 contains 15 residues, cysteine and phenylalanine counted. The CDR3 DNA has 45 bases and is translated from base 1. V is pruned by 5 bases and J by 4 bases, leaving 2 bases of the junction without a gene match. The germline V gene yields SNHLY for CDR1 and FYNNEI for CDR2. Of note for this clone: Its cognate antigen has yet to be identified. Per-base qualities were not stored, and no clone one base away is much larger.

Broad study findings and their caveats: The 87-base-pair reads could not distinguish some IMGT-functional V segments, including TRBV6-2 and TRBV6-3, so those segments were excluded. In a later analysis, several top co-occurrence clusters were reported to appear linked to parvovirus B19, influenza, CMV and Epstein-Barr virus. The only immune exposure information available for the cohort was CMV serostatus. In vitro tests confirmed that a few of the cytomegalovirus-associated TCR beta chains recognize cytomegalovirus antigens. The classifier was reported to diagnose cytomegalovirus status with high specificity and sensitivity in both the original and validation cohorts. Most CMV-associated TCR beta chains appeared to be HLA-restricted in a later analysis, and the HLA associations seemed to be driven largely by CMV exposure. Because counts were too low, fewer than 20 rarely observed V segments, including chromosome 9 orphons, were excluded from the earlier analysis of several hundred of the donors. Linkage disequilibrium might explain the correlated functional status among segregating V segments, but an unknown experimental factor could not be ruled out. A cluster of highly shared sequence variants was judged likely to be a technical artifact of the sequencing pipeline. Compared with the approximately 670-donor mean, donors in an Asian-associated ancestry cluster had fewer N-insertions in productive TCRs, according to a later genetic analysis. In this cohort, only TCR beta chains were sequenced, and detectable features were limited by the absence of alpha or paired-chain data. A further reported finding was that TCR beta sequences accurately predicted the HLA-A and HLA-B alleles for most subjects in the first cohort. The authors suggested that the approach could potentially be extended to other disease states and immunological phenotypes. A total of roughly 160 TCR beta chains were listed by the study as associated with cytomegalovirus. A later genetic analysis associated a missense DCLRE1C variant with V-gene and J-gene trimming of TCR beta chains, and an independent cohort replicated the association. Compared with equally common non-associated chains, HLA-associated TCR beta chains in a later analysis were more clonally expanded and had lower generation probabilities. When HLA alleles, especially DR and DQ, strongly co-occurred, attributing TCR associations to individual alleles was difficult. Because HLA typing was unavailable for some donors at each locus, only the typed subset was used in association tests. While some public TCRs were present in many individuals, most TCR sequences turned up only very rarely across donors. According to a later analysis, TCR association rates differed among HLA loci, with DRB1 alleles showing the most associated TCRs and HLA-C alleles showing the fewest. Sequencing depth was assumed to be roughly uniform across donors in the presence/absence analyses, though that assumption may not hold. In an earlier analysis of about 550 of the donors, most TCR beta V segments were observed in productive rearrangements about 87% or about 30% of the time, broadly matching IMGT annotations. At a false discovery rate of 0.05, a later analysis linked roughly 17,000 TCR beta sequences to specific HLA alleles.

The cohort was made up of roughly 670 healthy bone marrow donors. All cohort members were sampled while nominally healthy, although unrecorded immune exposures were likely present. The donor was CMV seropositive and belonged to the group of about 290 seropositive cohort members. Every donor gave a peripheral blood sample, and the peripheral blood mononuclear cells from that sample were used for TCR beta sequencing. Genomic DNA was extracted from the blood cell samples with the Qiagen DNeasy Blood Extraction Kit. The method was the immunoSEQ multiplex PCR assay. For the multiplex PCR, a mixture combining 60 forward primers for TCR Vbeta segments and 13 reverse primers for TCR Jbeta segments was used. A multiplex PCR assay on genomic DNA amplified the CDR3 region of rearranged TCR beta genes. The Illumina HiSeq System was used to sequence the amplified TCR beta libraries as 87-base-pair reads. On the authors' methods: A later analysis tallied 70 million to 100 million unique TCR beta chains across the 700 or so repertoires, and about 10 million of those chains were shared by two or more donors. A nearest-neighbor algorithm error-corrected the raw reads and collapsed the reads into unique sequences, merging closely related sequences to remove PCR and sequencing errors. V, D and J gene segments were assigned by aligning CDR3 sequences to IMGT reference sequences. Each retained sequence needed at least a six-nucleotide match to both a V gene segment and a J gene segment. Rearrangements were called productive when the CDR3 lacked stop codons and stayed in frame with V and J; all others were non-productive. CDR3 was defined according to IMGT convention as the region running from the second conserved V-encoded cysteine to the conserved J-encoded phenylalanine. Sequences without an unambiguous match to a single V gene segment were excluded from the earlier analysis of several hundred of the donors. In an earlier analysis of several hundred of the donors, a V segment was called functional when productive rearrangements were above 56.7%, and segregating when the standard deviation between donors exceeded 5%. To diagnose cytomegalovirus status from the catalog of TCR beta chain sequences, a statistical classification framework was built. In a later analysis, V and J genes were assigned by comparing TCR nucleotide sequences against IMGT/GENE-DB human TR gene sequences. In a later analysis, CDR3 sequences and most-parsimonious VDJ recombination scenarios were assigned using the TCRdist pipeline. A later analysis defined each TCR beta chain by its CDR3 amino acid sequence plus V-gene family, and excluded reads lacking a unique V-gene family. As a way to deal with suspected cross-contamination and a sequencing artifact, a later analysis dropped 640 or so nucleotide sequences that were highly shared and had low generation probability. A later analysis calculated a clonal expansion index for each public chain from normalized within-repertoire ranks of inferred template counts. Generation probabilities in a later analysis came from a VDJ recombination model fitted to out-of-frame rearrangements, and those results were checked against IGoR. In a later analysis, TCR-TCR, TCR-HLA and TCR-CMV co-occurrence was scored with hypergeometric tests, and a repertoire-size bias correction was applied to TCR pairs. A later analysis estimated false discovery rates by permuting HLA or CMV assignments 20 times. In a later analysis, co-occurring TCRs were grouped using DBSCAN, with TCRdist sequence similarity added in when clustering inside HLA-allele-positive subsets. Repertoires with fewer than 30,000 or more than 120,000 public chains, plus five repertoires with anomalous nucleotide sharing, were excluded from co-occurrence clustering. The table was pulled from immuneACCESS by TCRdb, which kept in-frame rearrangements only. Such tables lose some clones; where checked, under half of the loss comes from unresolved V genes, and the rest has no known cause. The V and J calls and clone size are taken from that table; D and trimming were inferred from the DNA. Across this sample there are around 86,000 clones, with 77% seen only once. Approximately 3% of the sample lies in the top ten.

The chain was built from TRBV2 and TRBJ2-2; 12 junctional bases match TRBD2. This TCR was sampled from a man over 45 in good health and CMV-seropositive. Sequencing was performed on PBMCs. The sequenced DNA: TGTGCCAGCAGTAGGACTAGCGGGATCACCGGGGAGCTGTTTTTT. This yields the protein CASSRTSGITGELFF. Here the CDR3 is joined to the reference TRBV2 and TRBJ2-2 genes, and the full variable domain is: EPEVTQTPSHQVTQMGQEVILRCVPISNHLYFYWYRQILGQKVEFLVSFYNNEISEKSEIFDDQFSVERPDGSNFTLKIRSTKLEDSAMYFCASSRTSGITGELFFGEGSRLTVL.